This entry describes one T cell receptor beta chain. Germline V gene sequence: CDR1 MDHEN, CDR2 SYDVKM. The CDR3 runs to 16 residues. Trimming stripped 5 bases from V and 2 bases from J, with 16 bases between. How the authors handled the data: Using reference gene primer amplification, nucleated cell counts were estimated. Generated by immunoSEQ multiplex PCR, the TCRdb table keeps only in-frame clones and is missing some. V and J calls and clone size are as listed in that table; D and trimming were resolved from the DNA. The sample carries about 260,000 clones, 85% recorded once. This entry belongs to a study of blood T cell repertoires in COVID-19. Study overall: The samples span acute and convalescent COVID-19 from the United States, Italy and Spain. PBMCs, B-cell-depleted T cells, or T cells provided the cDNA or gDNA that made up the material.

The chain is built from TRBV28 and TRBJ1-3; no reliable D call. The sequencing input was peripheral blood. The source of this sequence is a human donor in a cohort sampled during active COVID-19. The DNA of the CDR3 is TGTGCCAGCAGTCTATTCCCCACAGTGACTGGAAACACCATATATTTT. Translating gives CASSLFPTVTGNTIYF.